The 15 T cell receptor beta chains presented below share a single source sample, sequenced in a study of beta chain features in type 1 diabetes. cDNA synthesis used the whole RNA isolate, giving expressed TCRB sequences. Sequencing was performed with immunoSEQ multiplex PCR; in TCRdb, only in-frame clones are kept and a portion is missing. The sample yields 200,000 to 250,000 clones, approximately 10% seen once. Sequencing was performed on central memory CD4+ T cells from blood. These receptors came from a man in his late teens or twenties in good health.

This chain joins TRBV7-9 and TRBJ2-1, with TRBD2 matching over 12 bases. The J segment lost 6 bases and the V segment lost 5 bases, leaving 5 bases of the junction unmatched. This CDR3 comprises 15 residues. Germline lookup yields CDR1 SEHNR and CDR2 FQNEAQ (reference sequence). CDR3 amino acids: CASSTLAGGLNEQFF. The CDR3 DNA is TGTGCCAGCAGCACACTAGCGGGAGGCCTCAATGAGCAGTTCTTC. Supplemented by reference TRBV7-9 and TRBJ2-1, the full variable domain reads DTGVSQNPRHKITKRGQNVTFRCDPISEHNRLYWYRQTLGQGPEFLTYFQNEAQLEKSRLLSDRFSAERPKGSFSTLEIQRTEQGDSAMYLCASSTLAGGLNEQFFGPGTRLTVL.

V is TRBV5-1 and J is TRBJ2-2; D is uncertain. CDR1 is SGHRS, CDR2 YFSETQ, per germline. The CDR3 sequence is 13 residues long. Trimming took 3 bases from V and 4 from J, leaving 7 bases between them. The CDR3 sequence: CASSSVGTGELFF. CDR3 bases: TGCGCCAGCAGCTCCGTTGGCACCGGGGAGCTGTTTTTT.

This chain links TRBV7-8 with TRBJ1-4; D might be TRBD1 (5 bases). CDR3 length: 15 residues. Germline V CDR1 and CDR2: SGHVS, FQNEAQ. The germline V and J ends were trimmed by 5 bases and 5 bases, with 15 bases remaining between them. The CDR3 here is CASSMYRDGNEKLFF. CDR3 nucleotide sequence: TGTGCCAGCAGCATGTACCGGGACGGAAATGAAAAACTGTTTTTT.

In its sample, this clone was seen a few times. The junction differs from germline at one of its ends, possibly a read error. The V and J genes are TRBV14 and TRBJ2-7, with 12 bases fitting TRBD2. The length of the CDR3 is 12 residues. Germline V gives CDR1 SGHDN, CDR2 FVKESK. CDR3 bases: TGTGCCAGCAGCCCAAGGACTAGCGGGAAGCACTTC. Translation gives CASSPRTSGKHF.

This clone was counted at least ten times. This sequence joins TRBV4-1 and TRBJ2-3; D is ambiguous. The CDR3 is 13 amino acids. V was trimmed by 6 bases and J by 6 bases, leaving 13 bases between them. Germline CDR1 and CDR2: MGHRA and YSYEKL. CDR3 loop: CASRRLPEDTQYF. As DNA, the CDR3 is TGCGCCAGCAGACGCCTTCCAGAGGATACGCAGTATTTT.

This clone appeared a few times. The J gene is TRBJ1-1, the V gene TRBV29-1; D remains unclear. Germline CDR1 reads SQVTM; CDR2 reads ANQGSEA. The CDR3 is 13 residues long. Trimming took 2 bases from V and 0 from J, leaving 7 bases between them. Here the CDR3 DNA reads TGCAGCGTTGAAAGTCAAATGAACACTGAAGCTTTCTTT. Amino acids: CSVESQMNTEAFF.

J is TRBJ1-2 and V is TRBV27; a possible D gene is TRBD1 (5 bases). V lost 5 bases and J 8 bases, leaving 18 bases between the germline ends. The CDR3 spans 14 residues. In germline, CDR1 is MNHEY, CDR2 SMNVEV (reference sequence). CDR3 sequence: CASSDSGERYGYTF. CDR3 DNA: TGTGCCAGCAGTGACTCGGGGGAGAGGTACGGCTACACCTTC.

This clone came up a few times. V is TRBV28 and J is TRBJ2-7, with D hard to call. The germline V gene encodes CDR1 MDHEN and CDR2 SYDVKM. V was clipped by 3 bases and J by 2 bases, with 8 bases between them. The CDR3 sequence is 13 residues long. The CDR3 spells CASSFPDTYEQYF. CDR3 coding DNA: TGTGCCAGCAGTTTCCCCGACACCTACGAGCAGTACTTC. The whole variable domain, filled in from reference TRBV28 and TRBJ2-7, reads DVKVTQSSRYLVKRTGEKVFLECVQDMDHENMFWYRQDPGLGLRLIYFSYDVKMKEKGDIPEGYSVSREKKERFSLILESASTNQTSMYLCASSFPDTYEQYFGPGTRLTVT.

This clone has at least ten counts. The gene calls are TRBV28 and TRBJ2-7; possibly TRBD1 for D (5 bases). This CDR3 has 13 residues. The V end lost 3 bases, the J end lost 2 bases, and 8 bases lay between the germline ends. Per the germline V gene, CDR1 is MDHEN and CDR2 is SYDVKM. The CDR3 spells CASSFRDPYEQYF. The DNA of the CDR3 is TGTGCCAGCAGTTTCAGGGATCCCTACGAGCAGTACTTC.

The J gene is TRBJ2-5, the V gene TRBV7-2, with 7 bases lining up with TRBD2. The J call may be faulty, since TRBJ2-7 better matches the DNA end. The CDR3 covers 15 residues. CDR1 and CDR2 (germline): SGHTA, FQGNSA. The CDR3 DNA is TGTGCCAGCAGCCCCTCGCGGGGGAGCTCCTACGAGCAGTACTTC. This sequence encodes CASSPSRGSSYEQYF.

The chain's CDR3 is CASSLSRTSGRVTNEQFF. The CDR3 DNA follows: TGTGCCAGCAGCTTGTCACGGACTAGCGGGAGGGTAACTAACGAGCAGTTCTTC. The chain recombines TRBV7-2 with TRBJ2-1; 15 bases line up with TRBD2. Germline V gives CDR1 SGHTA, CDR2 FQGNSA. The CDR3 extends over 18 amino acids. Trimming removed 3 bases from V and 10 bases from J; junction bases left unmatched: 13.

For the CDR3, the DNA is TGTGCCAGCAGCTTAGGGGGACAGGGGGAGACCCAGTACTTC. Protein product: CASSLGGQGETQYF. The rearrangement uses TRBV11-2 and TRBJ2-5, with 10 bases identical to TRBD1. This CDR3 has 14 amino acids. The ends lost 1 base at V and 5 bases at J; junction bases unmatched: 1. Germline lookup yields CDR1 SGHAT and CDR2 FQNNGV.

Remarks on this clone: The same CDR3 also results from other DNA sequences found in this sample. The chain couples TRBV10-3 to TRBJ2-1; 8 bases are shared with TRBD2. The CDR3 totals 14 residues. Unmatched junction bases numbered 4, after V lost 8 bases and J lost 1 base. Germline values: CDR1 ENHRY, CDR2 SYGVKD. DNA for the CDR3: TGTGCCATCCGGAGCGGGAGTTCCTACAATGAGCAGTTCTTC. It codes for CAIRSGSSYNEQFF.

This clone was counted only a few times. This chain joins TRBV7-2 and TRBJ2-5; possibly TRBD1 or TRBD2 for D (5 bases each). Trimming took off 6 bases at V and 5 bases at J, with 19 bases between the two ends. Germline CDR1 reads SGHTA; CDR2 reads FQGNSA. The length of the CDR3 is 15 residues. The CDR3 nucleotides are TGTGCCAGCAGTTCGTCCCGGGACCCCCGCGAGACCCAGTACTTC. Its translation is CASSSSRDPRETQYF.

This clone has just a few counts. CDR3: CASSEPLRTDPFFNEQFF. The CDR3 DNA is TGTGCCAGCAGTGAACCACTCAGGACAGACCCTTTCTTCAATGAGCAGTTCTTC. This chain connects TRBV25-1 to TRBJ2-1, with a weak D call TRBD1 (6 bases). CDR3 length: 18 amino acids. V was clipped by 2 bases and J by 6 bases, with 23 bases between them. In germline, CDR1 is MGHDK, CDR2 SYGVNS.